This T cell receptor beta chain originates from a study of human versus mouse CDR3 diversity and MHC coevolution (dated 2017 in TCRdb). General notes on the study: The immunoSEQ assay was reported to detect one in 200,000 T cells and to minimize multiplex PCR amplification bias. Across the mouse and human samples, each sample yielded between roughly 0.6 x 10^7 and 1.6 x 10^7 valid reads. Repertoires of human naive CD4 T cells were used as a reference for TCR selection on multiple MHC II alleles and were compared against human-TCR-locus transgenic mice carrying single MHC II. Three healthy volunteer blood donors were included in the human cohort, with one aged 30 to 40, one aged 40 to 50 and one aged 60 to 70 at collection. The research as a whole found: Repertoire diversity was not regarded as directly comparable between humans and mice because human T cells were selected on 6 or 7 MHC II alleles. On average, more CDR3 deletions and insertions were observed in humans than in mice, indicating greater exonuclease and TdT activity. The largest TCR beta repertoire according to iCHAO1 estimates belonged to humans, at 1.5 million to 2 million clonotypes, a result attributed likely to selection by multiple MHC II molecules. Among all compared groups, two of the three human donors had the lowest clonal inequality scores.

Fluorescence-activated cell sorting was used to pull naive CD4 T cells, meaning cells that were CD45RO-negative and CD62L-positive, out of the PBMCs. Approximately 47 ml of fresh peripheral blood was drawn per donor, and PBMCs were isolated by Ficoll density centrifugation. Cell sorting was carried out on a FACSAria III instrument, and a purity above 95% was achieved for all samples. The QIAGEN blood and tissue kit was used to extract genomic DNA from sorted cells, and the DNA was quantified on a NanoDrop 1000. TCR alpha and beta chains were deep sequenced and quantified on the immunoSEQ platform using multiplex PCR of genomic DNA. The study's own analysis went as follows. IMGT gene and region definitions were used for annotation of the TCR sequences. Out-of-frame rearrangements were used as a proxy for the preselection repertoire and compared with in-frame clonotypes. The iCHAO1 estimator supplied with the immunoSEQ platform was used to estimate repertoire size. A Gini index based on the Lorenz curve was applied to in-frame amino acid clonotypes to measure clonal inequality. Shared clonotypes were counted with the intersect function of the R package tcR, and similarity was scored with the Jaccard index. Principal component analysis of V, J and V-J usage frequencies was run with the R prcomp function without normalization. TCRdb provides this immuneACCESS table in a form limited to in-frame rearrangements. Some clones are lacking; in checked studies, under half of them reflect an unresolved V gene, and why the rest are absent is not known. V, J and clone size are taken as reported in that table, and D and trimming were inferred from the DNA itself. This sample gives roughly 80,000 clones in total; around 90% of them show up just once. The top ten constitute over 0.12% of the sample.

Worth noting for this clone: It has no known antigen specificity. Base qualities are not provided; no much larger clone lies one nucleotide away.

The CDR3 numbers 14 residues from cysteine through phenylalanine. The CDR3 DNA has 42 bases and is translated from base 1. The V end loses 6 bases and the J end loses 0 bases, and a stretch of 9 bases separates them. CDR1 and CDR2 were assigned from the germline V gene as SNHLY and FYNNEI. The TCR comes from a person aged 30-69 years in good health. This sequence uses TRBV2 and TRBJ2-4; TRBD2 is a possible D gene, resting on 6 matching bases. Sequences were obtained from naive CD4+ T cells from blood. The cell subset or site tag for this specimen amounts to: CD45RO-negative CD62L-positive naive CD4 T cells. The CDR3 corresponds to CASREGLAKNIQYF. Here is the DNA: TGTGCCAGCAGGGAGGGTCTAGCCAAAAACATTCAGTACTTC.